Presented here are 2 T cell receptor beta chains from one specimen sequenced in a study of blood T cell repertoires in COVID-19. Produced via immunoSEQ multiplex PCR; TCRdb's table is partial and in-frame only. The sample holds 120,000 to 150,000 clones, over 60% seen once. The sequencing sample was made of peripheral blood. Receptors were obtained from a man between 50 and 59 years old with acute or convalescent COVID-19.

The chain links TRBV2 to TRBJ1-2; 7 bases agree with TRBD1. The CDR3 has 14 residues. The V gene's germline CDR1 is SNHLY and CDR2 FYNNEI. The ends lost 6 bases at V and 1 base at J; junction bases unmatched: 5. CDR3: CASRTGLGNYGYTF. The CDR3 DNA sequence: TGTGCCAGCAGGACAGGGTTAGGTAACTATGGCTACACCTTC.

The gene calls are TRBV18 and TRBJ1-2; TRBD1 matches 8 bases. Germline V gives CDR1 KGHSH, CDR2 LQKENI. The junction had 17 bases not matched to a gene; V was cut back by 0 bases and J by 8 bases. The CDR3 is 18 amino acids. This CDR3 reads CASSPPRAGQGVPGGYTF. The CDR3, as DNA: TGTGCCAGCTCACCACCGAGAGCAGGACAGGGTGTTCCTGGAGGCTACACCTTC.